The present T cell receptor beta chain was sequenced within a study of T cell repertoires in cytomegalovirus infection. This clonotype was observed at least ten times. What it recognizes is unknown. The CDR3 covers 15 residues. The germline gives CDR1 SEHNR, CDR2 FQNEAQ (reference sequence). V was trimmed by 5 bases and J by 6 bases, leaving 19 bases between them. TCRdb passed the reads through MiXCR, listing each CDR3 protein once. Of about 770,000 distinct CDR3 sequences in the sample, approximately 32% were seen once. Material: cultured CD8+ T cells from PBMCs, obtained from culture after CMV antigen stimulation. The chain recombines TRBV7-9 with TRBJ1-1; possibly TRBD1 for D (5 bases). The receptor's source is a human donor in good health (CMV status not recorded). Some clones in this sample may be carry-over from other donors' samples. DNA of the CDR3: TGTGCCAGCAGCACCATAGAGGAGGGGAGGCCTGAAGCTTTCTTT. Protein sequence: CASSTIEEGRPEAFF.